The 30 T cell receptor beta chains below all came from one sample that was sequenced in a study of cytomegalovirus exposure and HLA in healthy donors. This PCR relied on a set of 60 Vbeta primers and 13 Jbeta primers. Sequencing used immunoSEQ multiplex PCR; TCRdb keeps in-frame clones, though not all of them. This sample yields under 150,000 clones, of which 80% to 85% are seen a single time; 1% to 1.5% belongs to the top ten. The material sequenced was PBMCs. These receptors were collected from a boy between 5 and 17 years old in good health and CMV-seronegative.

The rearrangement uses TRBV4-1 and TRBJ2-2, with a tentative D call TRBD1 (5 bases). The germline V gene has CDR1 MGHRA and CDR2 YSYEKL. The CDR3 totals 17 residues. Trimming cost V 1 base and J 3 bases, with 15 bases left between them. CDR3 residues: CASSQGRGRVDTGELFF. In DNA form, the CDR3 reads TGCGCCAGCAGCCAAGGTCGAGGCAGGGTGGACACCGGGGAGCTGTTTTTT.

V is TRBV6-1 and J is TRBJ1-2, with a weak D call TRBD1 (5 bases). The germline V gene has CDR1 MNHNS and CDR2 SASEGT. The CDR3 has 15 residues. V lost 1 base and J 2 bases, leaving 11 bases between the germline ends. The CDR3, as DNA: TGTGCCAGCAGTGAAGATCACGGGGGGAACTATGGCTACACCTTC. Translating gives CASSEDHGGNYGYTF.

The CDR3 sequence is CASSLLVRTGVNTEAFF. The DNA of the CDR3 is TGTGCCAGCAGCTTATTAGTTCGGACAGGGGTGAACACTGAAGCTTTCTTT. The chain joins TRBV5-4 to TRBJ1-1; TRBD1 aligns across 9 bases. This CDR3 spans 17 amino acids. Germline V gives CDR1 SGHNT, CDR2 YYREEE (reference sequence). Trimming removed 2 bases from V and 0 bases from J; junction bases left unmatched: 8.

The chain joins TRBV11-2 to TRBJ2-3; D is unresolved. Germline loops: CDR1 SGHAT, CDR2 FQNNGV. The CDR3 extends over 16 amino acids. V dropped 0 bases and J dropped 0 bases, with 10 bases sitting between them. The CDR3 spells CASSLDPHSSTDTQYF. CDR3 DNA: TGTGCCAGCAGCTTAGATCCTCACAGTAGCACAGATACGCAGTATTTT.

The CDR3 here is CASSNSGEQYF. The CDR3 DNA reads as TGTGCCAGCAGTAACAGTGGGGAGCAGTACTTC. The rearrangement joins TRBV21-1 to TRBJ2-7; the listed D gene, TRBD1, was not tested against the DNA. TRBV21-1 is an annotated pseudogene. This CDR3 has 11 amino acids.

The chain employs TRBV15 and TRBJ2-1, with 7 bases lining up with TRBD2. Unmatched junction bases numbered 9, after V lost 6 bases and J lost 13 bases. There are 12 residues in the CDR3. Germline V lookup: CDR1 LNHNV, CDR2 YYDKDF (reference sequence). For the CDR3, the DNA is TGTGCCACCAGAGGAGGAGCTAGCGGACAGTTCTTC. The encoded protein is CATRGGASGQFF. The entire variable domain, with the rest obtained from reference TRBV15 and TRBJ2-1, is as follows: DAMVIQNPRYQVTQFGKPVTLSCSQTLNHNVMYWYQQKSSQAPKLLFHYYDKDFNNEADTPDNFQSRRPNTSFCFLDIRSPGLGDTAMYLCATRGGASGQFFGPGTRLTVL.

In this sample, this clone turned up a few times. The chain employs TRBV19 and TRBJ2-4, with D uncertain. With 5 bases removed from V and 3 bases from J, the gap between germline ends came to 8 bases. From germline, CDR1 is LNHDA and CDR2 SQIVND (reference sequence). The CDR3 is 13 amino acids. CDR3 region: CASSLGDKNIQYF. CDR3 nucleotides: TGTGCCAGTAGTCTAGGAGACAAAAACATTCAGTACTTC.

The chain combines TRBV5-1 with TRBJ2-7, with D possibly TRBD2 on 5 matching bases. With 0 bases removed from V and 0 bases from J, the gap between germline ends came to 10 bases. Germline V gene lookup returns CDR1 SGHRS and CDR2 YFSETQ. This CDR3 contains 15 residues. CDR3 DNA: TGCGCCAGCAGCTTGGGCGGGCGACCCTCCTACGAGCAGTACTTC. It encodes CASSLGGRPSYEQYF.

The chain couples TRBV27 to TRBJ2-7; 7 positions match TRBD2. There are 13 residues in the CDR3. Germline V gene data show CDR1 as MNHEY and CDR2 as SMNVEV (reference sequence). Unmatched junction bases numbered 6, after V lost 8 bases and J lost 2 bases. CDR3 in DNA: TGTGCCAGCGGGGGGGGACGGACCTACGAGCAGTACTTC. Protein: CASGGGRTYEQYF.

This rearrangement joins TRBV4-1 to TRBJ2-5; 10 positions match TRBD1. After removal of 4 bases from V and 5 bases from J, the junction contained 7 bases not matched to a gene. This CDR3 comprises 15 residues. CDR1 and CDR2 from the germline V gene are MGHRA and YSYEKL. The CDR3 here is CASSRRQGAEETQYF. Here the CDR3 DNA reads TGCGCCAGCAGCCGGCGACAGGGGGCGGAGGAGACCCAGTACTTC.

The sample holds one count of this clone. This rearrangement joins TRBV4-3 to TRBJ2-2; D call uncertain. Germline CDR1 reads LGHNA; CDR2 reads YSLEER. The CDR3 has 15 residues. Trimming removed 4 bases from V and 0 bases from J, with 9 bases in between. CDR3 sequence (DNA): TGCGCCAGCAGCCGGATGGAGTCGAACACCGGGGAGCTGTTTTTT. It codes for CASSRMESNTGELFF.

The chain recombines TRBV2 with TRBJ2-7, with D tentatively TRBD1 (5 bases). Germline CDR1 SNHLY, CDR2 FYNNEI. The CDR3 runs to 13 residues. V gave up 1 base and J gave up 4 bases, with 8 bases separating them. The CDR3 sequence: CASSEGRAYEQYF. CDR3 sequence (DNA): TGTGCCAGCAGTGAAGGCAGGGCGTACGAGCAGTACTTC.

This clone occurred once. CDR3 residues: CAWSKRAGNYGYTF. The DNA for the CDR3 is TGTGCCTGGAGCAAACGGGCGGGGAACTATGGCTACACCTTC. The chain recombines TRBV30 with TRBJ1-2; D is unresolved. Germline values: CDR1 GTSNPN, CDR2 SVGIG (reference sequence). The CDR3 covers 14 residues. Deletions cut 3 bases from V and 2 bases from J, with 13 bases between.

This clone was counted once. The rearrangement joins TRBV20-1 to TRBJ1-2; D gene ambiguous. CDR3 length: 11 amino acids. The V gene lost 8 bases and the J gene lost 8 bases, with 15 bases spanning the gap. Per the germline V gene, CDR1 is DFQATT and CDR2 is SNEGSKA (reference sequence). CDR3 amino acids: CSPYRAGGYTF. In DNA form, the CDR3 reads TGCAGTCCATATCGTGCGGGGGGCTACACCTTC.

This clone was seen just once. This rearrangement joins TRBV4-3 to TRBJ2-1, with D possibly being TRBD1 (5 bases). This CDR3 contains 14 residues. Trimming left V 3 bases short and J 3 bases short, with 9 bases between. CDR1 and CDR2 from the germline V gene are LGHNA and YSLEER. The CDR3 loop reads CASSQGRRYNEQFF. Written as DNA, the CDR3 is TGCGCCAGCAGCCAGGGGCGGCGCTACAATGAGCAGTTCTTC.

This chain uses TRBV5-1 with TRBJ1-1; D ambiguous. CDR3 length equals 16 residues. Trimming shortened V by 1 base and J by 0 bases, and 13 bases separated the two germline ends. Germline CDR1 is SGHRS and CDR2 is YFSETQ. CDR3 sequence reads: CASSLLAINMNTEAFF. CDR3 sequence (DNA): TGCGCCAGCAGCTTGCTCGCAATCAACATGAACACTGAAGCTTTCTTT.

The sample holds one count of this clone. This CDR3 reads CASRGGSPTDTQYF. The CDR3 nucleotides are TGTGCCAGCCGCGGGGGGTCACCCACAGATACGCAGTATTTT. The chain carries TRBV2 and TRBJ2-3, with 8 positions matching TRBD2. Germline V lookup: CDR1 SNHLY, CDR2 FYNNEI. V gave up 8 bases and J gave up 2 bases; unmatched junction bases: 6. The CDR3 is made up of 14 amino acids.

The rearrangement joins TRBV5-1 to TRBJ2-7, with D perhaps matching TRBD1 (8 bases). CDR3 size: 16 residues. CDR1 and CDR2 from the germline V gene are SGHRS and YFSETQ. V gave up 2 bases and J gave up 1 base, with 16 bases separating them. This CDR3 reads CASSLQGGFGSYEQYF. The CDR3, as DNA: TGCGCCAGCAGCTTACAGGGGGGGTTCGGGTCCTACGAGCAGTACTTC.

The gene calls are TRBV4-1 and TRBJ2-6; TRBD2 aligns across 10 bases. V lost 1 base, J lost 3 bases, and 9 bases stayed unmatched. The germline CDR1 and CDR2 sequences are MGHRA and YSYEKL. The CDR3 consists of 19 residues. CDR3 amino acids: CASSQVWLAGVGGANVLTF. In DNA, the CDR3 is TGCGCCAGCAGCCAAGTGTGGCTAGCGGGAGTCGGTGGGGCCAACGTCCTGACTTTC.

The chain carries TRBV7-9 and TRBJ2-7; 8 bases match TRBD1. This CDR3 comprises 15 residues. Germline V gene sequence: CDR1 SEHNR, CDR2 FQNEAQ (reference sequence). J was trimmed by 4 bases and V by 5 bases; bases with no gene match: 10. CDR3 loop: CASSLAPGGGYEQYF. The CDR3 DNA is TGTGCCAGCAGCCTGGCCCCAGGGGGCGGGTACGAGCAGTACTTC. The full variable domain, completed using reference TRBV7-9 and TRBJ2-7, is DTGVSQNPRHKITKRGQNVTFRCDPISEHNRLYWYRQTLGQGPEFLTYFQNEAQLEKSRLLSDRFSAERPKGSFSTLEIQRTEQGDSAMYLCASSLAPGGGYEQYFGPGTRLTVT.

This chain connects TRBV5-4 to TRBJ1-2; possible D gene TRBD1, 5 bases. Germline-derived CDR1 and CDR2 are SGHNT and YYREEE (reference sequence). V lost 4 bases to trimming and J lost 2 bases, with 15 bases between them. This CDR3 is built from 15 residues. This CDR3 is CASSRRDGLNYGYTF. CDR3 bases: TGTGCCAGCAGCCGGCGGGACGGGTTAAACTATGGCTACACCTTC. The full variable domain, with the rest looked up from reference TRBV5-4 and TRBJ1-2, is ETGVTQSPTHLIKTRGQQVTLRCSSQSGHNTVSWYQQALGQGPQFIFQYYREEENGRGNFPPRFSGLQFPNYSSELNVNALELDDSALYLCASSRRDGLNYGYTFGSGTRLTVV.

In the case of this clone: Other DNA sequences within the sample encode an identical CDR3. The V call is TRBV5-6, the J call TRBJ2-7; D gene uncertain. Trimming stripped 3 bases from V and 3 bases from J, with 4 bases between. The CDR3 extends over 11 amino acids. Looked up from germline, CDR1 is SGHDT and CDR2 is YYEEEE. The CDR3 nucleotides are TGTGCCAGCAGCTCGTTCTACGAGCAGTACTTC. Translation: CASSSFYEQYF.

The chain uses TRBV29-1 and TRBJ2-7, with 13 bases fitting TRBD2. Germline V gives CDR1 SQVTM, CDR2 ANQGSEA. The CDR3 consists of 13 residues. V lost 6 bases to trimming and J lost 7 bases; unmatched junction nucleotides: 6. In nucleotides, the CDR3 is TGCAGCGTACTAGCGGGAGGGATTAAGGAGCAGTACTTC. Protein: CSVLAGGIKEQYF.

V and J are TRBV30 and TRBJ1-1; 12 nucleotides agree with TRBD1. There are 14 residues in the CDR3. The V and J ends lost 3 bases and 4 bases, in that order; junction bases with no gene match: 3. The germline V gene has CDR1 GTSNPN and CDR2 SVGIG (reference sequence). The CDR3 region has the DNA TGTGCCTGGAGCCGGGACAGGGGGCTCACTGAAGCTTTCTTT. Translation: CAWSRDRGLTEAFF.

The rearrangement joins TRBV7-2 to TRBJ1-1; D is unclear. CDR1 is SGHTA, CDR2 FQGNSA, per germline. The CDR3 is made up of 13 amino acids. The ends were cut back, 4 bases at V and 5 bases at J, with 11 bases in the middle. DNA of the CDR3: TGTGCCAGCAGCTCCCGACTAGGAACTGAAGCTTTCTTT. Amino acid sequence: CASSSRLGTEAFF.

The chain combines TRBV5-1 with TRBJ2-1; TRBD2 agrees at 8 bases. J gave up 3 bases and V 0 bases, and 5 bases lay outside the gene matches. The CDR3 is made up of 16 amino acids. In germline, CDR1 is SGHRS, CDR2 YFSETQ. CDR3 in DNA: TGCGCCAGCAGCTTGGGCCCGGGACTAGACTACAATGAGCAGTTCTTC. Translation gives CASSLGPGLDYNEQFF.

This clone has a handful of counts. V usage is TRBV5-4 and J usage is TRBJ2-7; D might be TRBD2 (5 bases). Trimming took 0 bases from V and 6 from J, leaving 16 bases between them. CDR3 length equals 15 residues. Germline CDR1 and CDR2: SGHNT and YYREEE (reference sequence). The CDR3 region is CASSLAVAGEGEQYF. CDR3 bases: TGTGCCAGCAGCTTGGCTGTGGCGGGTGAGGGCGAGCAGTACTTC.

The V gene is TRBV2, the J gene TRBJ1-2; D perhaps matches TRBD1 (6 bases). Germline V gene sequence: CDR1 SNHLY, CDR2 FYNNEI. This CDR3 is built from 15 residues. Trimming shortened V by 6 bases and J by 5 bases, and 19 bases separated the two germline ends. The CDR3 is CASRDSTPRLYGYTF. CDR3 in DNA: TGTGCCAGCAGGGACAGTACCCCTAGATTGTATGGCTACACCTTC.

The chain carries TRBV2 and TRBJ2-2; D remains ambiguous. The germline gives CDR1 SNHLY, CDR2 FYNNEI. V lost 5 bases and J lost 3, with 4 bases in between. The length of the CDR3 is 12 residues. CDR3 sequence reads: CASSRDTGELFF. As DNA, the CDR3 is TGTGCCAGCAGTCGAGACACCGGGGAGCTGTTTTTT.

V is TRBV30 and J is TRBJ2-2; 7 bases are shared with TRBD2. V was clipped by 5 bases and J by 7 bases; unmatched bases: 10. This CDR3 has 14 residues. Germline V gene sequence: CDR1 GTSNPN, CDR2 SVGIG (reference sequence). The CDR3 bases are TGTGCCTGGTTAGGGGAGGGCCTCCACGGGGAGCTGTTTTTT. Amino acids: CAWLGEGLHGELFF.